The 21 T cell receptor beta chains in this list originate from one sample, sequenced in a study of blood T cell repertoires in COVID-19. Method: immunoSEQ multiplex PCR; TCRdb's copy keeps in-frame clones and lacks some. Among approximately 100,000 clones listed, 75% to 90% were seen once. Sequenced sample: peripheral blood. The source is a woman of 80 years or more with acute or convalescent COVID-19.

The chain employs TRBV7-6 and TRBJ2-3, with D uncertain. This CDR3 is 12 amino acids long. Trimming left V 4 bases short and J 2 bases short, with 4 bases between. Germline V gives CDR1 SGHVS, CDR2 FNYEAQ. CDR3 protein: CASSSLTDTQYF. Here the CDR3 DNA reads TGTGCCAGCAGCTCTCTCACAGATACGCAGTATTTT.

The rearrangement joins TRBV6-5 to TRBJ1-1; the D is unclear. V lost 6 bases and J lost 6, with 17 bases in between. The CDR3 totals 14 residues. From germline, CDR1 is MNHEY and CDR2 SVGAGI. Here the CDR3 DNA reads TGTGCCAGCAGGGGTCTGAGGGCTCTTCCTGAAGCTTTCTTT. Translating it yields CASRGLRALPEAFF.

This clone has only one observation. The chain is built from TRBV9 and TRBJ2-5, with a possible D match to TRBD2 (6 bases). CDR3 length: 14 residues. Trimming pared 2 bases from V and 1 base from J, leaving 9 bases between. Germline CDR1 is SGDLS and CDR2 is YYNGEE. The CDR3 region is CASSVGGLQETQYF. CDR3 nucleotide sequence: TGTGCCAGCAGCGTGGGGGGACTCCAAGAGACCCAGTACTTC.

The count of this clone is one. V is TRBV5-1 and J is TRBJ1-4; no reliable D call. Germline V lookup: CDR1 SGHRS, CDR2 YFSETQ. The length of the CDR3 is 13 residues. With 4 bases removed from V and 0 bases from J, the gap between germline ends came to 4 bases. Here the CDR3 reads CASSRATNEKLFF. The CDR3 DNA follows: TGCGCCAGCAGCAGAGCAACTAATGAAAAACTGTTTTTT.

The rearrangement uses TRBV4-1 and TRBJ2-1, with 13 bases identical to TRBD2. The junction had 5 bases not matched to a gene; V was cut back by 2 bases and J by 4 bases. The CDR3 loop spans 17 amino acids. CDR1 is MGHRA and CDR2 is YSYEKL in the germline V gene. CDR3: CASSQRLAGGAYNEQFF. Here the CDR3 DNA reads TGCGCCAGCAGCCAACGACTAGCGGGGGGCGCATACAATGAGCAGTTCTTC.

The chain couples TRBV27 to TRBJ1-1; D remains ambiguous. The CDR3 is 16 residues long. Trimming shortened V by 2 bases and J by 2 bases, and 15 bases separated the two germline ends. Germline loops: CDR1 MNHEY, CDR2 SMNVEV (reference sequence). The CDR3 nucleotides are TGTGCCAGCAGTTTACGGCGGAGTTGGCCTAACACTGAAGCTTTCTTT. It specifies CASSLRRSWPNTEAFF.

CDR3 nucleotide sequence: TGTGCCAGCAGCTCCGCTTCCCCCAGGCAGGTCCAAGAGACCCAGTACTTC. The encoded protein is CASSSASPRQVQETQYF. This chain links TRBV5-4 with TRBJ2-5; D not resolved. There are 17 residues in the CDR3. V was cut by 3 bases and J by 1 base, with 19 bases left in between. CDR1 SGHNT and CDR2 YYREEE come from the germline V gene (reference sequence).

J is TRBJ1-2 and V is TRBV11-2, with D tentatively TRBD1 (5 bases). The V gene's germline CDR1 is SGHAT and CDR2 FQNNGV. The V end lost 5 bases, the J end lost 1 base, and 14 bases lay between the germline ends. The CDR3 spans 15 residues. CDR3 loop: CASSRLAGGNYGYTF. CDR3 DNA sequence: TGTGCCAGCAGCCGCCTGGCGGGGGGTAACTATGGCTACACCTTC.

J is TRBJ1-1 and V is TRBV27; TRBD1 is a possible D gene (5 bases). V was trimmed by 4 bases and J by 1 base, leaving 10 bases between them. The V gene's germline CDR1 is MNHEY and CDR2 SMNVEV (reference sequence). This CDR3 has 14 amino acids. The CDR3 loop reads CASSWWGPNTEAFF. DNA for the CDR3: TGTGCCAGCAGTTGGTGGGGCCCGAACACTGAAGCTTTCTTT.

DNA for the CDR3: TGTGCCAGCAGCCAGAGAAGGGAGAGCTCCTACGAGCAGTACTTC. Amino acid sequence: CASSQRRESSYEQYF. The V and J genes are TRBV3-1 (or the pseudogene TRBV3-2) and TRBJ2-7, with D perhaps TRBD2 (5 bases). Trimming pared 3 bases from V and 0 bases from J, leaving 12 bases between. This CDR3 comprises 15 residues. CDR1 is LGHDT, CDR2 YNNKEL, per germline (reference sequence).

The V gene is TRBV5-4, the J gene TRBJ2-3; possibly TRBD2 for D (6 bases). Germline-derived CDR1 and CDR2 are SGHNT and YYREEE (reference sequence). The length of the CDR3 is 17 residues. Trimming shortened V by 4 bases and J by 0 bases, and 18 bases separated the two germline ends. CDR3: CASSPETGVLSTDTQYF. The CDR3 DNA follows: TGTGCCAGCAGCCCAGAGACGGGGGTATTAAGCACAGATACGCAGTATTTT.

The chain uses TRBV19 and TRBJ1-6; 9 positions agree with TRBD1. The junction had 9 bases not matched to a gene; V was cut back by 9 bases and J by 3 bases. The CDR3 runs 16 residues. CDR1 LNHDA and CDR2 SQIVND come from the germline V gene (reference sequence). The CDR3 loop reads CASRDRADIYNSPLHF. In DNA form, the CDR3 reads TGTGCCAGCCGGGACAGGGCGGACATCTATAATTCACCCCTCCACTTT.

The chain employs TRBV7-9 and TRBJ1-1, with D perhaps matching TRBD1 (5 bases). Germline CDR1 reads SEHNR; CDR2 reads FQNEAQ (reference sequence). The CDR3 loop spans 15 amino acids. V was shortened by 4 bases and J by 1 base, with 13 bases between the two germline ends. The CDR3: CASSSPGGGNTEAFF. The CDR3 coding sequence is TGTGCCAGCAGCTCCCCCGGGGGGGGGAACACTGAAGCTTTCTTT. Based on the CDR3 plus reference TRBV7-9 and TRBJ1-1, the full variable domain is DTGVSQNPRHKITKRGQNVTFRCDPISEHNRLYWYRQTLGQGPEFLTYFQNEAQLEKSRLLSDRFSAERPKGSFSTLEIQRTEQGDSAMYLCASSSPGGGNTEAFFGQGTRLTVV.

Of note for this clone: At the DNA level, this CDR3 is encoded by other sequences in the same sample as well. The V and J genes are TRBV27 and TRBJ2-3; 7 bases are shared with TRBD2. This CDR3 is built from 14 residues. Germline assignment: CDR1 MNHEY and CDR2 SMNVEV (reference sequence). The junction had 0 bases not matched to a gene; V was cut back by 2 bases and J by 1 base. CDR3 loop: CASSLSGGTDTQYF. The DNA for the CDR3 is TGTGCCAGCAGTTTAAGCGGGGGCACAGATACGCAGTATTTT.

The CDR3 DNA follows: TGTGCCAGCAGCCTCCGTCGGGGGGCGAACACTGAAGCTTTCTTT. Translated, it gives CASSLRRGANTEAFF. The rearrangement uses TRBV13 and TRBJ1-1; TRBD1 might be the D (6 bases). From germline, CDR1 is PRHDT and CDR2 FYEKMQ (reference sequence). V was cut by 5 bases and J by 1 base, with 14 bases left in between. The CDR3 is made up of 15 amino acids.

The chain combines TRBV5-1 with TRBJ2-7, with 15 bases identical to TRBD2. The CDR3 totals 20 residues. J lost 0 bases, V lost 4 bases, and 14 bases had no gene match. Per germline, CDR1 SGHRS and CDR2 YFSETQ. The CDR3 nucleotides read TGCGCCAGCAGCACCCAATCGGGGACTAGCGGGGGGCTTATCTCCTACGAGCAGTACTTC. Its translation: CASSTQSGTSGGLISYEQYF.

This clone was observed a few times. The genes are TRBV4-3 and TRBJ2-4, with 9 nucleotides matching TRBD2. Germline loops: CDR1 LGHNA, CDR2 YSLEER. Losses at the gene ends were 4 bases for V and 1 base for J; bases not matched to a gene: 8. This CDR3 is 17 amino acids long. CDR3 region: CASSLEVAGVAKNIQYF. DNA for the CDR3: TGCGCCAGCAGCCTTGAGGTAGCGGGGGTCGCCAAAAACATTCAGTACTTC.

This clone has just one count. The chain carries TRBV4-2 and TRBJ1-1; D is possibly TRBD1 (5 bases). Per the germline V gene, CDR1 is LGHNA and CDR2 is YNFKEQ. The V and J ends lost 1 base and 5 bases respectively, with 11 bases between them. The CDR3 totals 14 residues. CDR3 in DNA: TGTGCCAGCAGCCAAGGGCAGGGTGTTACTGAAGCTTTCTTT. It encodes CASSQGQGVTEAFF.

This sequence joins TRBV6-1 and TRBJ1-6; possible D gene TRBD1, 6 bases. Trimming removed 3 bases at V and 9 bases at J, with 15 bases between. From germline, CDR1 is MNHNS and CDR2 SASEGT. CDR3 size: 15 residues. CDR3 in amino acids: CASSETSGVGSPLHF. The CDR3 bases are TGTGCCAGCAGTGAGACCTCAGGGGTAGGTTCACCCCTCCACTTT.

The chain combines TRBV5-6 with TRBJ2-7; a possible D gene is TRBD2 (6 bases). Between the trimmed V and J ends, which lost 5 bases and 7 bases, there was a span of 19 bases. The CDR3 has 14 amino acids. In germline, CDR1 is SGHDT, CDR2 YYEEEE. The CDR3 nucleotides are TGTGCCAGCAGTCTCCCGGGGGTCTCGGGTGAGCAGTACTTC. It yields the protein CASSLPGVSGEQYF.

J is TRBJ2-5 and V is TRBV18, with D uncertain. V lost 6 bases and J lost 5, with 16 bases in between. The CDR3 runs 14 residues. From germline, CDR1 is KGHSH and CDR2 LQKENI. The CDR3: CASSPSSAAETQYF. The CDR3 bases are TGTGCCAGCTCTCCGTCGTCTGCGGCCGAGACCCAGTACTTC.